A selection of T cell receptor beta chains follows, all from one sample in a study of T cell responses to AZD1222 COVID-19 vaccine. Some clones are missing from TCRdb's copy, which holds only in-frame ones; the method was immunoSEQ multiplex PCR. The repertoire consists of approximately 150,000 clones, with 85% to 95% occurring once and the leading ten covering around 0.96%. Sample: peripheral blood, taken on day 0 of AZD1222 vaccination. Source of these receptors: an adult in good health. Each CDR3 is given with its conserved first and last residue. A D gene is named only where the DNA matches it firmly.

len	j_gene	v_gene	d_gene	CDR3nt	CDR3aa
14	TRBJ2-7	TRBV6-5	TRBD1	TGTGCCAGTACCCGGGACAGGACCTCCTACGAGCAGTACTTC	CASTRDRTSYEQYF
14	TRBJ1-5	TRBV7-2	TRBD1	TGTGCCAGCAGCTCCGGACAGGGGATCGAGCCCCAGCATTTT	CASSSGQGIEPQHF
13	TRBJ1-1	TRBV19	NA	TGTGCCAGTATGTCGACTGTGAACACTGAAGCTTTCTTT	CASMSTVNTEAFF
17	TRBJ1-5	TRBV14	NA	TGTGCCAGCAGCCAAGACAGGGGAGTGATACTGAATCAGCCCCAGCATTTT	CASSQDRGVILNQPQHF
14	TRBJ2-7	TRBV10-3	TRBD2	TGTGCCATCAACCCTAGCGGGGGATCCTACGAGCAGTACTTC	CAINPSGGSYEQYF
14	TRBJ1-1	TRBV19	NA	TGTGCCAGTAGTACTTCTTACCCGAACACTGAAGCTTTCTTT	CASSTSYPNTEAFF
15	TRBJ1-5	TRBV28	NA	TGTGCCAGCAGTCCGTACAGGGATTACAATCAGCCCCAGCATTTT	CASSPYRDYNQPQHF
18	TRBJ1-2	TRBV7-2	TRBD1	TGTGCCAGCAGCTTAACCCGCTACCGGGACAGTGAAATCTATGGCTACACCTTC	CASSLTRYRDSEIYGYTF
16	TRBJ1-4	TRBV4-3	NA	TGCGCCAGCAGCCAAGATCTCCGGGGCCGTGGTGAAAAACTGTTTTTT	CASSQDLRGRGEKLFF
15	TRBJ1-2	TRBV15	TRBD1	TGTGCCACCTCCCGCGGGACAGGGGGCATCAATGGCTACACCTTC	CATSRGTGGINGYTF
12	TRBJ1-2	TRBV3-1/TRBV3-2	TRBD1	TGTGCCAGCAGCCGCGGACAGGGTGGCTACACCTTC	CASSRGQGGYTF